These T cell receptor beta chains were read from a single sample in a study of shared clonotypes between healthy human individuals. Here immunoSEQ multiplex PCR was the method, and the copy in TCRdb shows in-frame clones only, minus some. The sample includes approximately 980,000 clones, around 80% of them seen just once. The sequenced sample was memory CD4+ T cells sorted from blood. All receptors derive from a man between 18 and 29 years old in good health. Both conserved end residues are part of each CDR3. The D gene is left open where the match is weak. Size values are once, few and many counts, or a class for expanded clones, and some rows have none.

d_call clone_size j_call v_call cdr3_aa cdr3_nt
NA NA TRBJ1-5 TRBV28 CASSLVGAENQPQHF TGTGCCAGCAGTTTAGTCGGGGCCGAGAATCAGCCCCAGCATTTT
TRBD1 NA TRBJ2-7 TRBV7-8 CASSWTGRTTEQYF TGTGCCAGCAGCTGGACAGGGAGGACGACTGAGCAGTACTTC
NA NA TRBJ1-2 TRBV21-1 CASSRDRGPDGYTF TGTGCCAGCAGCAGAGACAGGGGCCCGGATGGCTACACCTTC
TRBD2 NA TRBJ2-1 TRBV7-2 CASSLAEGLAEQFF TGTGCCAGCAGCTTAGCGGAGGGACTAGCTGAGCAGTTCTTC
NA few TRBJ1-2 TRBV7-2 CASSLTYGYTF TGTGCCAGCAGCTTAACCTATGGCTACACCTTC
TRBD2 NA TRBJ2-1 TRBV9 CASSPRQTSGAVPPEQFF TGTGCCAGCAGCCCAAGGCAGACTAGCGGGGCTGTACCCCCTGAGCAGTTCTTC
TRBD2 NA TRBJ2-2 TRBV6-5 CASSPSGTGGELFF TGTGCCAGCAGTCCTAGCGGGACCGGCGGGGAGCTGTTTTTT
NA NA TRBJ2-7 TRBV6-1 CASSEGAGNFYEQYF TGTGCCAGCAGTGAAGGGGCAGGGAATTTCTACGAGCAGTACTTC
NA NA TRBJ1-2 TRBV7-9 CASSPKRGADGYTF TGTGCCAGCAGTCCTAAGAGGGGGGCAGATGGCTACACCTTC
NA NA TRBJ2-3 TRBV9 CASSPLPGRLDTQYF TGTGCCAGCAGCCCCCTTCCGGGAAGGTTGGATACGCAGTATTTT
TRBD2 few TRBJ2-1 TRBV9 CASSTQAGLAGDNEQFF TGTGCCAGCAGCACACAAGCGGGACTAGCGGGTGACAATGAGCAGTTCTTC
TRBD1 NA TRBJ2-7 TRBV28 CASSSAPGQGSYEQYF TGTGCCAGCAGTAGTGCGCCGGGACAGGGGAGCTACGAGCAGTACTTC
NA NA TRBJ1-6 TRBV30 CAWTGGAKNSPLHF TGTGCCTGGACGGGTGGGGCTAAAAATTCACCCCTCCACTTT
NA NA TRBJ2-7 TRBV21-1 CASSKNQAAGHEQYF TGTGCCAGCAGCAAAAACCAGGCTGCGGGCCACGAGCAGTACTTC
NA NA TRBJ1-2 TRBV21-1 CASSKRNCDYGYTF TGTGCCAGCAGCAAAAGAAACTGCGACTATGGCTACACCTTC
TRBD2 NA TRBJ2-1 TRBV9 CASSTRLAGGDEQFF TGTGCCAGCAGCACCCGACTAGCGGGGGGGGATGAGCAGTTCTTC
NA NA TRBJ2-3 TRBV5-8 CASSLTINTDTQYF TGTGCCAGCAGCTTGACCATCAACACAGATACGCAGTATTTT
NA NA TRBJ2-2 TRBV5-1 CASSLGQVGTGELFF TGCGCCAGCAGCTTGGGACAGGTCGGCACCGGGGAGCTGTTTTTT
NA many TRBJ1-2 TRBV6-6 CASSPQAGPNGYTF TGTGCCAGCAGTCCCCAAGCAGGGCCAAACGGCTACACCTTC
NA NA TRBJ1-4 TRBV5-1 CASRLGGLGVEKLFF TGCGCCAGCAGACTGGGGGGCCTCGGGGTTGAAAAACTGTTTTTT
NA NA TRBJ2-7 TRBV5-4 CASSLEAGVNGQYF TGTGCCAGCAGCTTGGAGGCCGGGGTCAATGGGCAGTACTTC
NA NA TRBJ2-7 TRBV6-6 CASSYSGQGLNEQYF TGTGCCAGCAGTTACTCGGGACAAGGCCTTAACGAGCAGTACTTC
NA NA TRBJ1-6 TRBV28 CAAVQGNSPLHF TGTGCTGCGGTACAGGGTAATTCACCCCTCCACTTT
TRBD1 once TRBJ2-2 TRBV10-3 CAISGKSSGTGNTGELFF TGTGCCATCAGTGGTAAAAGTTCCGGGACAGGGAACACCGGGGAGCTGTTTTTT
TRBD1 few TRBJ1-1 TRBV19 CASSMTGPEAFF TGTGCCAGTAGTATGACAGGGCCTGAAGCTTTCTTT
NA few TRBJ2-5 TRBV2 CASKGGLETQYF TGTGCCAGCAAGGGGGGCCTTGAGACCCAGTACTTC
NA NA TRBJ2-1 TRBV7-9 CASSLAVLDQFF TGTGCCAGCAGCTTAGCTGTCTTAGATCAGTTCTTC
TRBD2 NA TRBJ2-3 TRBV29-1 CSVVRLAGAEDTQYF TGCAGCGTTGTCCGACTAGCGGGAGCGGAAGATACGCAGTATTTT
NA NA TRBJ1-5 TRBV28 CASSKPSGAGHQPQHF TGTGCCAGCAGTAAACCCTCGGGGGCGGGACATCAGCCCCAGCATTTT
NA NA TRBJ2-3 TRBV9 CASSVGGISTDTQYF TGTGCCAGCAGCGTAGGAGGAATTAGCACAGATACGCAGTATTTT
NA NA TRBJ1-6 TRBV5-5 CASSLEQYNSPLHF TGTGCCAGCAGCTTGGAGCAATATAATTCACCCCTCCACTTT
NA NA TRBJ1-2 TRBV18 CASSPASPSGKNGYTF TGTGCCAGCTCACCTGCCAGCCCTAGTGGGAAAAATGGCTACACCTTC
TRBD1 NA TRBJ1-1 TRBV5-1 CASKDRDRANTEAFF TGCGCCAGCAAGGACCGGGACAGGGCGAACACTGAAGCTTTCTTT
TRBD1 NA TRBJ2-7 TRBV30 CAWSRGRDRAYEQYF TGTGCCTGGAGTAGAGGGAGGGACAGGGCCTACGAGCAGTACTTC
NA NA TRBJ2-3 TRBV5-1 CASSPRRTGTDTQYF TGCGCCAGCAGCCCCCGTCGGACAGGCACAGATACGCAGTATTTT
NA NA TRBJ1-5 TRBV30 CAWSAWGSNQPQHF TGTGCCTGGAGCGCCTGGGGTTCGAATCAGCCCCAGCATTTT
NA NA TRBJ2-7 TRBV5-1 CASSPGAGDVEQYF TGCGCCAGCAGCCCCGGGGCAGGGGACGTCGAGCAGTACTTC
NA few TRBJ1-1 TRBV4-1 CASSQGEGYTEAFF TGCGCCAGCAGCCAAGGTGAAGGGTACACTGAAGCTTTCTTT
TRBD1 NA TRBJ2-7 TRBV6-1 CASSEANFGTGKEYEQYF TGTGCCAGCAGTGAAGCGAACTTCGGGACAGGAAAGGAGTACGAGCAGTACTTC
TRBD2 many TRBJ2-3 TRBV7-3 CASSTGLAPDTQYF TGTGCCAGCAGCACGGGACTAGCCCCAGATACGCAGTATTTT